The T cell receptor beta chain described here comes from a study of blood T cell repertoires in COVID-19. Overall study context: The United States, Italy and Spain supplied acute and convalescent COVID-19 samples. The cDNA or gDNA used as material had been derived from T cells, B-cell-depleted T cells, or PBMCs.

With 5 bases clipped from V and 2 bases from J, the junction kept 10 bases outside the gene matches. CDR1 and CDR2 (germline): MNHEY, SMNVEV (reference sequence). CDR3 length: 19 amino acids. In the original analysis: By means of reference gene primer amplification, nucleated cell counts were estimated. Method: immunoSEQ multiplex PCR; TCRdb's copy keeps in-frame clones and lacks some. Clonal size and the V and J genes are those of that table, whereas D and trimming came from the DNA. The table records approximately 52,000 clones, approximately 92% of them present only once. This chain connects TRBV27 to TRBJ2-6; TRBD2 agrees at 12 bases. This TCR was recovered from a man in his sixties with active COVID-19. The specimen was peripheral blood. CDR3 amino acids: CASSPASGRALAGANVLTF. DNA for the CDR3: TGTGCCAGCAGTCCCGCTAGCGGGAGGGCCCTCGCTGGGGCCAACGTCCTGACTTTC.